Following are 11 T cell receptor beta chains from one sample sequenced in a study of cytomegalovirus exposure and HLA in healthy donors. PCR used 60 Vbeta primers and 13 Jbeta primers. Assay: immunoSEQ multiplex PCR; the TCRdb copy retains only in-frame clones and omits some. The data contain about 190,000 clones, 60% to 85% of them singletons. Sample: PBMCs. These receptors originate from a woman between 18 and 29 years old in good health and CMV-seronegative.

This clone was seen a handful of times. The rearrangement links TRBV7-2 to TRBJ2-1; no firm D call. The CDR3 sequence is 14 residues long. Trimming took off 5 bases at V and 2 bases at J, with 10 bases between the two ends. Germline CDR1 reads SGHTA; CDR2 reads FQGNSA. The CDR3 region has the DNA TGTGCCAGCAGCCCCCGCTCGGCCTACAATGAGCAGTTCTTC. This encodes CASSPRSAYNEQFF.

This chain connects TRBV10-1 to TRBJ2-1; 8 positions match TRBD2. After removal of 4 bases from V and 4 bases from J, the junction contained 6 bases not matched to a gene. Germline values: CDR1 WNHNN, CDR2 SYGVQD (reference sequence). This CDR3 contains 15 residues. The CDR3 sequence: CASSGGLEGYNEQFF. CDR3 bases: TGCGCCAGCAGTGGGGGACTAGAGGGTTACAATGAGCAGTTCTTC.

The table lists this clone with a few counts. This sequence joins TRBV28 and TRBJ1-6; 9 nucleotides match TRBD1. The germline V gene encodes CDR1 MDHEN and CDR2 SYDVKM. The ends lost 10 bases at V and 9 bases at J; junction bases unmatched: 7. The CDR3 has 13 residues. The CDR3: CAIHRGQGSPLHF. CDR3 nucleotide sequence: TGTGCCATCCACAGGGGGCAAGGTTCACCCCTCCACTTT. Full variable domain (rest looked up from reference TRBV28 and TRBJ1-6): DVKVTQSSRYLVKRTGEKVFLECVQDMDHENMFWYRQDPGLGLRLIYFSYDVKMKEKGDIPEGYSVSREKKERFSLILESASTNQTSMYLCAIHRGQGSPLHFGNGTRLTVT.

The V gene is TRBV14, the J gene TRBJ2-7; possibly TRBD2 for D (6 bases). The CDR3 is 13 residues long. Per the germline V gene, CDR1 is SGHDN and CDR2 is FVKESK. Trimming left V 0 bases short and J 7 bases short, with 10 bases between. The CDR3 sequence is CASSQDGGEEQYF. As DNA, the CDR3 is TGTGCCAGCAGCCAAGATGGAGGGGAGGAGCAGTACTTC.

The chain uses TRBV5-6 and TRBJ1-4, with 8 bases that match TRBD1. The germline V gene encodes CDR1 SGHDT and CDR2 YYEEEE. The CDR3 contains 16 residues. J gave up 5 bases and V 4 bases, and 10 bases lay outside the gene matches. In DNA, the CDR3 is TGTGCCAGCAGCCAAAGTGGACAGGGCATAAATGAAAAACTGTTTTTT. This gives the protein CASSQSGQGINEKLFF.

This clone was observed a handful of times. The chain uses TRBV28 and TRBJ1-1; D gene uncertain. The CDR3 spans 12 residues. Germline V gene data show CDR1 as MDHEN and CDR2 as SYDVKM. Trimming pared 2 bases from V and 11 bases from J, leaving 12 bases between. Here the CDR3 DNA reads TGTGCCAGCAGTTTAGGAAGAGGGCGGGCTTTCTTT. Translated, it gives CASSLGRGRAFF.

The gene calls are TRBV12-5 and TRBJ2-7; D is perhaps TRBD1 (5 bases). Per the germline V gene, CDR1 is LGHNT and CDR2 is FRNRAP. Trimming left V 7 bases short and J 6 bases short, with 22 bases between. The CDR3 has 15 amino acids. The CDR3 sequence is CASAPFGADRTEQYF. The CDR3 region has the DNA TGTGCTAGTGCCCCATTTGGGGCCGATCGTACCGAGCAGTACTTC. Variable domain in full (rest from reference TRBV12-5 and TRBJ2-7): DARVTQTPRHKVTEMGQEVTMRCQPILGHNTVFWYRQTMMQGLELLAYFRNRAPLDDSGMPKDRFSAEMPDATLATLKIQPSEPRDSAVYFCASAPFGADRTEQYFGPGTRLTVT.

Comment on this clone: The sample has other DNA sequences that encode this CDR3 too. The rearrangement uses TRBV19 and TRBJ1-5; TRBD1 is a possible D gene (5 bases). The CDR3 loop spans 15 amino acids. With 3 bases removed from V and 0 bases from J, the gap between germline ends came to 9 bases. Germline loops: CDR1 LNHDA, CDR2 SQIVND (reference sequence). The CDR3: CASSITRDSNQPQHF. The CDR3 nucleotides are TGTGCCAGTAGTATTACCAGGGATAGCAATCAGCCCCAGCATTTT.

The chain combines TRBV15 with TRBJ1-5, with TRBD1 identical over 7 bases. Germline V CDR1 and CDR2: LNHNV, YYDKDF (reference sequence). Trimming cost V 1 base and J 6 bases; bases outside gene matches: 3. This CDR3 is built from 14 residues. The CDR3, as DNA: TGTGCCACCAGCAGAGTGGCAGGGGGTCAGCCCCAGCATTTT. Protein product: CATSRVAGGQPQHF.

This chain links TRBV28 with TRBJ1-5; 8 bases are a match to TRBD1. Germline values: CDR1 MDHEN, CDR2 SYDVKM. The CDR3 covers 15 residues. V shed 1 base and J 4 bases; nucleotides not matched to a gene: 3. CDR3 amino acids: CASSLSGGGNQPQHF. Here the CDR3 DNA reads TGTGCCAGCAGTTTATCAGGGGGCGGTAATCAGCCCCAGCATTTT.

This clone showed up just once. The J gene is TRBJ1-1, the V gene TRBV14, with D unclear. With 0 bases removed from V and 1 base from J, the gap between germline ends came to 6 bases. Germline-derived CDR1 and CDR2 are SGHDN and FVKESK. The CDR3 has 14 amino acids. The CDR3 region is CASSQEAQNTEAFF. The CDR3 DNA is TGTGCCAGCAGCCAAGAAGCCCAGAACACTGAAGCTTTCTTT.